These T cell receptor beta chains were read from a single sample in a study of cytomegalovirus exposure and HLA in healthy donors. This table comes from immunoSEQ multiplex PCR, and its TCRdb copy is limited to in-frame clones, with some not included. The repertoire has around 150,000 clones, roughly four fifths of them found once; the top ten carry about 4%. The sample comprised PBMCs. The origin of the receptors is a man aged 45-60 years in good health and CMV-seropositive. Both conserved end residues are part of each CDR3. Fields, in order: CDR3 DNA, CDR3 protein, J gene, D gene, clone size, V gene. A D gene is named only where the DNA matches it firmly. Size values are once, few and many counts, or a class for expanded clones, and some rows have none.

CDR3nt: TGTGCCAGCAGTTTATCCGGGACTAGCGGGTCAGATACGCAGTATTTT; CDR3aa: CASSLSGTSGSDTQYF; j_gene: TRBJ2-3; d_gene: TRBD2; abundance: few; v_gene: TRBV28
CDR3nt: TGCGCCAGCAGCTTGGGACAGGGGGCCTACGAGCAGTACTTC; CDR3aa: CASSLGQGAYEQYF; j_gene: TRBJ2-7; d_gene: TRBD1; abundance: few; v_gene: TRBV5-1
CDR3nt: TGTGCCAGCAGCTTGAGCGGGACTGGCTACGAGCAGTACTTC; CDR3aa: CASSLSGTGYEQYF; j_gene: TRBJ2-7; d_gene: TRBD2; abundance: few; v_gene: TRBV11-2
CDR3nt: TGTGCCACCAGGAAAACGGGCTCCTATAATTCACCCCTCCACTTT; CDR3aa: CATRKTGSYNSPLHF; j_gene: TRBJ1-6; d_gene: -; abundance: once; v_gene: TRBV25-1
CDR3nt: TGTGCCAGCAGCTTAGCGCAGGGACAGCTCAATCAGCCCCAGCATTTT; CDR3aa: CASSLAQGQLNQPQHF; j_gene: TRBJ1-5; d_gene: TRBD1; abundance: -; v_gene: TRBV7-8
CDR3nt: TGCAGCGTTGTCAGAGGGGGACAGTCCTACGAGCAGTACTTC; CDR3aa: CSVVRGGQSYEQYF; j_gene: TRBJ2-7; d_gene: TRBD1; abundance: -; v_gene: TRBV29-1
CDR3nt: TGTGCCCAGACGGACAGGCTCAATGGAAACACCATATATTTT; CDR3aa: CAQTDRLNGNTIYF; j_gene: TRBJ1-3; d_gene: TRBD1; abundance: -; v_gene: TRBV30
CDR3nt: TGTGCCAGCACCCTCGACACGGGGTTGAATTCACCCCTCCACTTT; CDR3aa: CASTLDTGLNSPLHF; j_gene: TRBJ1-6; d_gene: -; abundance: -; v_gene: TRBV28
CDR3nt: TGCGCCAGCAGCTTGGCGGACAGCGCCTACAATGAGCAGTTCTTC; CDR3aa: CASSLADSAYNEQFF; j_gene: TRBJ2-1; d_gene: -; abundance: -; v_gene: TRBV5-1
CDR3nt: TGTGCCAGCAGCCCCCATATGGGAGAGCGCTCAGATACGCAGTATTTT; CDR3aa: CASSPHMGERSDTQYF; j_gene: TRBJ2-3; d_gene: -; abundance: -; v_gene: TRBV7-4
CDR3nt: TGTGCCAGCAGCATTAGCGGGGGCTACGAGCAGTACTTC; CDR3aa: CASSISGGYEQYF; j_gene: TRBJ2-7; d_gene: TRBD2; abundance: -; v_gene: TRBV7-9
CDR3nt: TGTGCCAGCAGCTCTAGGGGGGGAATTGAGACCCAGTACTTC; CDR3aa: CASSSRGGIETQYF; j_gene: TRBJ2-5; d_gene: -; abundance: -; v_gene: TRBV13
CDR3nt: TGTGCCAGCAGTCCCGGGGTTGACTACGAGCAGTACTTC; CDR3aa: CASSPGVDYEQYF; j_gene: TRBJ2-7; d_gene: -; abundance: -; v_gene: TRBV6-5
CDR3nt: TGTGCCAGCAGTGATCCCTACGGGGGGGTGTCCAAAAACATTCAGTACTTC; CDR3aa: CASSDPYGGVSKNIQYF; j_gene: TRBJ2-4; d_gene: TRBD2; abundance: -; v_gene: TRBV2
CDR3nt: TGTGCCAGCAGTTTAACAGGGCACTACGAGCAGTACTTC; CDR3aa: CASSLTGHYEQYF; j_gene: TRBJ2-7; d_gene: -; abundance: -; v_gene: TRBV6-5
CDR3nt: TGTGCCAGCAGCAGACCGACTAGCGGGCGATCCTACGAGCAGTACTTC; CDR3aa: CASSRPTSGRSYEQYF; j_gene: TRBJ2-7; d_gene: TRBD2; abundance: few; v_gene: TRBV14
CDR3nt: TGTGCCAGCAGTTACTCAAGGGACAGTACTAATCAGCCCCAGCATTTT; CDR3aa: CASSYSRDSTNQPQHF; j_gene: TRBJ1-5; d_gene: TRBD1; abundance: once; v_gene: TRBV6-6